The rows below give T cell receptor beta chains drawn from one sample of a study of blood T cells in healthy people across ages. TCRdb reprocessed the 5' RACE reads via MiXCR and lists one record per CDR3 protein. The sample consists of 500,000 to 650,000 distinct CDR3 sequences, 27% of them appearing once. These data were likewise used in another study, on T cells of mothers and their children.

Input material: blood. The receptors derive from a boy under 10 years old in good health. CDR3s include the opening cysteine and the closing phenylalanine or tryptophan. The order of the fields is D gene, V gene, J gene, clone size, CDR3 DNA, CDR3 protein. A D gene is named only where the DNA matches it firmly. The size field is filled for only some rows; it gives once, few, many or a size class.

-	TRBV7-7	TRBJ1-1	-	TGTGCTAGCAGCCCACAGTTGAGCGGGAGAGGAGCTTTCTTT	CASSPQLSGRGAFF
TRBD1	TRBV29-1	TRBJ2-4	-	TGCAGCGTTTCACAGGGGGCGGGGGACAAAAACATTCAGTACTTC	CSVSQGAGDKNIQYF
TRBD2	TRBV9	TRBJ2-2	-	TGTGCCAGCAGCGTTACTAGCGGGGAGAACACCGGGGAGCTGTGTTTT	CASSVTSGENTGELCF
TRBD2	TRBV3-1	TRBJ2-5	few	TGTGCCAGCAGCCAAGGCTCCGTGAGGCTAGCGGGAGTCAAGCAGTACTTC	CASSQGSVRLAGVKQYF
-	TRBV11-2	TRBJ1-3	few	TGTGCCAGCAGCTCCCTTCGAGGGGGGCGAGGAAACACCATATATTTT	CASSSLRGGRGNTIYF
-	TRBV25-1	TRBJ2-7	few	TGTGCCAGCAGAGCCCCTTGGGGGACACCTTACGAGCAGTACTTC	CASRAPWGTPYEQYF
TRBD1	TRBV25-1	TRBJ2-7	few	TGTGCCAGCAGTGAATTAGGGACAGGGGAAGAGCAGTACTTC	CASSELGTGEEQYF
-	TRBV5-6	TRBJ2-3	few	TGTGCCAGCTATAGACTTAAAACTAGCACAGATACGCAGTATTTT	CASYRLKTSTDTQYF
-	TRBV12-3/TRBV12-4	TRBJ1-2	few	TGTGCCAGCAGTCCTACAGGGCCCCCTGCCACTAACTATGGCTACACCTTC	CASSPTGPPATNYGYTF
-	TRBV12-3/TRBV12-4	TRBJ2-1	-	TGTGCCAGCAGTTTAGCGGGAGATGGGGTGGCGGAGCAGTTCTTC	CASSLAGDGVAEQFF
TRBD1	TRBV6-2/TRBV6-3	TRBJ2-5	-	TGTGCCAGCAGAAGGGCCAACGAAGACAGGGGATTCTTTGAGGAGACCCAGTACTTC	CASRRANEDRGFFEETQYF
TRBD1	TRBV12-3/TRBV12-4	TRBJ2-7	few	TGTGCCAGCACAGGGGCGGGACAGGGTATCTACGAGCAGTACTTC	CASTGAGQGIYEQYF
-	TRBV29-1	TRBJ1-2	-	TGCAGCGTTAGGGAGTCGGATGGCTACACCTTC	CSVRESDGYTF
-	TRBV27	TRBJ2-3	-	TGTGCCAGCAGTCCTTACGCCGAAGATACGCAGTATTTT	CASSPYAEDTQYF
-	TRBV12-3/TRBV12-4	TRBJ1-5	-	TGTGCCAGCAGTTTAAACGCAGATCAGCCCCAGCATTTT	CASSLNADQPQHF
TRBD2	TRBV6-6	TRBJ2-5	-	TGTGCCAGCAATGCGGGAGCGGGAGAGACCCAGTACTTC	CASNAGAGETQYF
TRBD2	TRBV6-2/TRBV6-3	TRBJ2-1	few	TGTGCCAGCAGTTACGGAAGCGGGAGTCGTGATGAGCAGTTCTTC	CASSYGSGSRDEQFF
-	TRBV12-3/TRBV12-4	TRBJ2-7	-	TGTGCCAGCAGTTTAGGGAGGGAGGAGTACGAGCAGTACTTC	CASSLGREEYEQYF
TRBD1	TRBV7-9	TRBJ2-7	many	TGTGCCAGCAGCAACCGGGACAGGGCGTACTTC	CASSNRDRAYF
-	TRBV4-1	TRBJ2-2	few	TGCGCCAGCAGCCAAGAGGGCCGGGGCGGGAATCCCGGGGAGCTGTTTTTT	CASSQEGRGGNPGELFF
-	TRBV7-6	TRBJ2-5	many	TGTGCCAGCGGATCGGCGGTGGGCATTCAAGAGACCCAGTACTTC	CASGSAVGIQETQYF
TRBD1	TRBV12-3/TRBV12-4	TRBJ2-6	-	TGTGCCAGCAGTTTAGGGACAGGGTGGGGGGCCAACGTCCTGACTTTC	CASSLGTGWGANVLTF
-	TRBV29-1	TRBJ1-1	few	TGCAGCGTTGAACTTAGCACTGAAGCTTTCTTT	CSVELSTEAFF
-	TRBV15	TRBJ2-3	-	TGTGCCACCAGCAGAAGGAGTGGGGTTTTATCAGATACGCAGTATTTT	CATSRRSGVLSDTQYF
TRBD2	TRBV27	TRBJ2-4	-	TGTGCCAGCAGTGCAAGCGGGAGCGCCAAAAACATTCAGTACTTC	CASSASGSAKNIQYF
-	TRBV20-1	TRBJ1-3	-	TGCAGTGCTAAACGGGGGGGGGCTGGAAACACCATATATTTT	CSAKRGGAGNTIYF
-	TRBV29-1	TRBJ2-6	few	TGCAGCGTTGAAGATCGACAGAGCTCTGGGGCCAACGTCCTGACTTTC	CSVEDRQSSGANVLTF
-	TRBV30	TRBJ1-5	-	TGTGCCTGGAGTAGGGGAAGTCAGCCCCAGCATTTT	CAWSRGSQPQHF
TRBD1	TRBV6-5	TRBJ2-3	few	TGTGCCAGCAGTTACTCGGGTCAGGGGGCGTACACAGATACGCAGTATTTT	CASSYSGQGAYTDTQYF
-	TRBV24-1	TRBJ2-3	few	TGTGCCACCAGTGGCAGTACAGATACGCAGTATTTT	CATSGSTDTQYF
-	TRBV5-1	TRBJ2-3	-	TGCGCCAGCAGCTTGGATGTGGGCACAGATACGCAGTATTTT	CASSLDVGTDTQYF
-	TRBV6-2/TRBV6-3	TRBJ2-5	many	TGTGCCAGCAGCCTACGCGGGTTTAACCAAGAGACCCAGTACTTC	CASSLRGFNQETQYF
TRBD2	TRBV29-1	TRBJ2-7	-	TGCAGCGTTGGAAAGCTAGCGGGAAGGAGGAGCTCCTACGAGCAGTACTTC	CSVGKLAGRRSSYEQYF
TRBD1	TRBV6-1	TRBJ1-2	-	TGTGCCAGCTCCTCCCGGGACAGGGATGGCTACACCTTC	CASSSRDRDGYTF
-	TRBV6-5	TRBJ2-4	-	TGTGCCAGCAGCCCTTGGATGGGTAGGACAGCAAGAACCAAAAACATTCAGTACTTC	CASSPWMGRTARTKNIQYF
TRBD2	TRBV3-1	TRBJ2-3	-	TGTGCCAGCAGCCAGCCTAGCGGGAGGATGTATACGCAGTATTTT	CASSQPSGRMYTQYF
-	TRBV7-9	TRBJ2-5	-	TGTGCCAGCAGCTTTGGGACGTCGGTGGAGACCCAGTACTTC	CASSFGTSVETQYF
-	TRBV5-1	TRBJ2-7	-	TGCGCCAGCAGCTTAACTATGGGCCGTTACGAGCAGTACTTC	CASSLTMGRYEQYF
-	TRBV2	TRBJ2-1	few	TGTGCCAGCAGTGTCAACCCCAAGACAGGAAGCTCCTACAATGAGCAGTTCTTC	CASSVNPKTGSSYNEQFF
TRBD2	TRBV6-2/TRBV6-3	TRBJ2-2	-	TGTGCCAGCAGTTACTCGCTAGCGGGGGAACCGAACACCGGGGAGCTGTTTTTT	CASSYSLAGEPNTGELFF
-	TRBV20-1	TRBJ1-5	-	TGCAGTGCTAGTCGGGGAGTAAATCAGCCCCAGCATTTT	CSASRGVNQPQHF
-	TRBV5-4	TRBJ2-7	few	TGTGCCAGCAGCCAAGTCCCAGTTGCCTACGAGCAGTACTTC	CASSQVPVAYEQYF
-	TRBV7-2	TRBJ2-1	few	TGTGCCAGCAGCTCAGGAGGGCTGAGGAATGAGCAGTTCTTC	CASSSGGLRNEQFF
-	TRBV6-5	TRBJ2-1	few	TGTGCCAGCAGTTACCTGGGCGCGCTGGATGAGCAGTTCTTC	CASSYLGALDEQFF
TRBD1	TRBV24-1	TRBJ1-2	few	TGTGCCACCAGTGATCCCCCCGGGACAGTCATAAGAGGCTACACCTTC	CATSDPPGTVIRGYTF
-	TRBV2	TRBJ2-5	few	TGTGCCAGCGGTCAAGAAGAGACCCAGTACTTC	CASGQEETQYF
-	TRBV6-6	TRBJ1-3	few	TGTGCCAGCAGCGAGGGACACCGCTCTGGAAACACCATATATTTT	CASSEGHRSGNTIYF
-	TRBV30	TRBJ1-4	-	TGTGCCTGGAGTCCAGGGGTTTCGGGTGAAAAACTGTTTTTT	CAWSPGVSGEKLFF
-	TRBV30	TRBJ1-3	-	TGTGCCTGCCGGGGACACAGCTCTGGAAACACCATATATTTT	CACRGHSSGNTIYF
-	TRBV4-2	TRBJ2-5	-	TGTGCCAGCAGCCAAGAGAGAGAGCACGAGACCCAGTACTTC	CASSQEREHETQYF
-	TRBV29-1	TRBJ1-1	-	TGCAGCGTCGGCCCGACTCTTAGGAACACTGAAGCTTTCTTT	CSVGPTLRNTEAFF
TRBD2	TRBV9	TRBJ2-7	few	TGTGCCAGCAGCCCCGGGGGACTAGCGCGTTACGAGCAGTACTTC	CASSPGGLARYEQYF